Presented here are 7 T cell receptor beta chains from one specimen sequenced in a study of blood T cells in healthy people across ages. Then a second PCR, running about 7 to 11 cycles, was carried out with a sample-barcoded 5' primer and a J-beta primer mix. Each CDR3 protein is one row after TCRdb ran MiXCR on the 5' RACE reads. The repertoire holds 800,000 to 900,000 distinct CDR3 sequences, with approximately 67% as singletons. The sequenced sample was blood. These receptors all stem from a man in his thirties or forties in good health.

The genes are TRBV4-2 and TRBJ2-1; 8 nucleotides align to TRBD1. V dropped 1 base and J dropped 6; count of bases not matched to a gene: 11. CDR1 LGHNA and CDR2 YNFKEQ come from the germline V gene. The CDR3 loop spans 17 amino acids. The CDR3 nucleotides read TGTGCCAGCAGCCAAGCCCTGGGACAGGACTTTAGCAATGAGCAGTTCTTC. This sequence encodes CASSQALGQDFSNEQFF.

The chain is built from TRBV7-8 and TRBJ2-5; D may be TRBD2 (7 bases). Germline lookup yields CDR1 SGHVS and CDR2 FQNEAQ. V lost 3 bases and J lost 2, with 13 bases in between. The CDR3 is 15 amino acids. The CDR3 sequence is CASSLRGPPQETQYF. As DNA, the CDR3 is TGTGCCAGCAGCTTGCGGGGGCCCCCTCAAGAGACCCAGTACTTC.

This clonotype turned up a few times. The V gene is TRBV29-1, the J gene TRBJ2-3; D gene ambiguous. The CDR3 has 14 amino acids. Germline assignment: CDR1 SQVTM and CDR2 ANQGSEA. The V end lost 3 bases, the J end lost 1 base, and 11 bases lay between the germline ends. This chain's CDR3 is CSVESTPRTDTQYF. The CDR3 nucleotides read TGCAGCGTTGAGAGTACTCCTCGCACAGATACGCAGTATTTT.

The V call is TRBV20-1, the J call TRBJ2-1, with TRBD2 matching over 8 bases. V was clipped by 5 bases and J by 5 bases; unmatched bases: 5. Germline CDR1 and CDR2: DFQATT and SNEGSKA (reference sequence). This CDR3 is built from 13 residues. The CDR3 coding sequence is TGCAGTGCTTTACTAGCGGTACACAATGAGCAGTTCTTC. Translation gives CSALLAVHNEQFF.

This clonotype was seen only a few times. The CDR3 here is CASRGDRDHSGANVLTF. CDR3 nucleotides: TGTGCCAGCAGGGGGGACAGGGATCACTCTGGGGCCAACGTCCTGACTTTC. The chain couples TRBV6-2 or TRBV6-3 to TRBJ2-6; 9 nucleotides agree with TRBD1. From germline, CDR1 is MNHEY and CDR2 SVGEGT. This CDR3 is built from 17 residues. The V and J ends lost 6 bases and 0 bases, in that order; junction bases with no gene match: 6.

This clonotype appeared a few times. The chain carries TRBV20-1 and TRBJ2-7, with a possible D match to TRBD2 (6 bases). The length of the CDR3 is 14 residues. Germline lookup yields CDR1 DFQATT and CDR2 SNEGSKA (reference sequence). Between the trimmed V and J ends, which lost 0 bases and 3 bases, there was a span of 12 bases. In nucleotides, the CDR3 is TGCAGTGCTAGAGAGGGACTCTCCTTCTACGAGCAGTACTTC. Amino acids: CSAREGLSFYEQYF.

This clonotype was picked up a small number of times. The genes are TRBV6-1 and TRBJ2-7; 9 bases match TRBD1. The CDR3 has 12 amino acids. The trim removed 7 bases at V and 5 bases at J, leaving 3 bases unmatched. Germline CDR1 MNHNS, CDR2 SASEGT. The CDR3 DNA is TGTGCCAGCATACAGGGGGCTAACGAGCAGTACTTC. Residues: CASIQGANEQYF.